The clone carrying this TCR beta chain is a singleton in its sample. These data come from a study of blood T cell repertoires in COVID-19. About the research overall: Nucleic acid was either cDNA or gDNA, and it came from T cells, B-cell-depleted T cells, or PBMCs.

Authors' analysis steps: Estimation of nucleated cell counts was performed using reference gene primer amplification. The data were produced by immunoSEQ multiplex PCR, yet TCRdb's version contains in-frame clones alone and is incomplete. That table is the source of V, J and clone size, and D and trimming were worked out from the DNA. This table holds under 200,000 clones, approximately 83% found once. The receptor's source is a man in his sixties or seventies with active or convalescent COVID-19. The sample taken for sequencing was peripheral blood.

The chain's CDR3 is CASSYSGGKSYEQYF. The CDR3 coding sequence is TGTGCCAGCAGTTACTCAGGGGGCAAGTCCTACGAGCAGTACTTC. This chain joins TRBV6-5 and TRBJ2-7; the match to TRBD1 covers 7 bases. V shed 0 bases, J shed 1 base, and the junction held 3 bases outside the gene matches. CDR1 is MNHEY and CDR2 is SVGAGI in the germline V gene. CDR3 length: 15 amino acids.